The clone carrying this T cell receptor beta chain was observed a few times. Its antigen remains unknown. Using immunoSEQ multiplex PCR, the repertoire was profiled, and TCRdb retains in-frame clones only, with some absent. The sample consists of some 240,000 clones, 60% to 70% of them appearing once. The germline V and J ends were trimmed by 3 bases and 4 bases, with 12 bases remaining between them. Per germline, CDR1 SGHVS and CDR2 FQNEAQ. The CDR3 has 14 residues. This record comes from a study of shared clonotypes between healthy human individuals. Splitting the CD4+ cells yielded a CD45RA+ naive subset and a CD45RA-negative memory subset. Study-wide results and caveats: The generation probabilities recorded for non-shared clonotypes fell below those of clonotypes shared by all four donors.

The receptor comes from a man in his thirties or forties in good health. Material: memory CD4+ T cells sorted from blood. Subset: CD45RA-negative fraction. The chain carries TRBV7-8 and TRBJ1-1, with D uncertain. CDR3 sequence: CASSFSDGLTEAFF. For the CDR3, the DNA is TGTGCCAGCAGCTTTAGCGATGGCCTCACTGAAGCTTTCTTT.